This T cell receptor beta chain was retrieved from a study of T cells in localized non-small cell lung cancer. Study-wide results and limits: Among blood samples, higher T cell density accompanied longer overall survival.

This clone was recorded many times. What it recognizes is unknown. Germline lookup yields CDR1 SGHNT and CDR2 YENEEA. V was trimmed by 5 bases and J by 1 base, leaving 13 bases between them. The CDR3 has 15 amino acids. Generated by immunoSEQ multiplex PCR, the TCRdb table keeps only in-frame clones and is missing some. The table lists more than 10,000 clones, about 30% of them singletons, with about 7% in the top ten. The V gene is TRBV11-3, the J gene TRBJ2-3, with no clear D. The specimen comprised lung tumor tissue, sampled before any cancer treatment. This receptor was taken from an older female donor with stage I lung adenocarcinoma. As DNA, the CDR3 is TGTGCCAGCAGCCCCGACGGTAGGGGCACAGATACGCAGTATTTT. This gives the protein CASSPDGRGTDTQYF.